This T cell receptor beta chain was documented in a study of memory CD8 T cells in hepatitis C reinfection. The method was immunoSEQ multiplex PCR; TCRdb's version includes in-frame clones alone and lacks a portion of them. The repertoire holds approximately 46,000 clones, with 89% as singletons. This sample's time point: late/post reinfection, 12 to 24 weeks after detection. Sorted cells were sequenced directly ex vivo without any in vitro expansion. The CDR3 totals 14 residues. Per the germline V gene, CDR1 is WSHSY and CDR2 is SAAADI. Trimming removed 3 bases at V and 5 bases at J, with 13 bases between.

The gene calls are TRBV10-2 and TRBJ2-5; TRBD2 might be the D (7 bases). Sequenced input: naive CD8+ T cells sorted from blood. This clonotype was sampled from a young man with hepatitis C virus infection. CDR3 sequence: CASSDTGRGETQYF. In nucleotides, the CDR3 is TGCGCCAGCAGTGACACAGGGCGGGGGGAGACCCAGTACTTC.